This section outlines one T cell receptor (beta chain) sequence together with its context. Its antigen remains unknown. Germline CDR1 is LGHNA and CDR2 is YSLEER. The V end was cut by 1 base, the J end by 10 bases, with 13 bases between. The CDR3 covers 13 residues. These data come from a study of tumor-infiltrating lymphocytes in primary liver carcinoma. Overall study: The patient group consisted of men and women aged 30 to 69 years.

Whole-study findings and limits: Among the pair types, tumor region pairs showed more overlap than tumor-adjacent and tumor-blood pairs. Merely some 7.5-25% of top clones spanned all five tumor regions.

Using a constant-region primer together with ProtoScript II reverse transcriptase, TCR beta cDNA was made from around 500 ng of total RNA. Slightly modified ARM-PCR, run as three nested multiplex PCR rounds, produced the TCR beta libraries. Each of the first two PCR rounds ran 9 to 11 cycles with TRBV1-TRBV30 forward and C-beta reverse primers. TCRdb recomputed calls from the multiplex PCR reads with MiXCR, one row per CDR3 protein. The table includes roughly 100,000 distinct CDR3 sequences, approximately 78% detected once. Unsorted bulk tissue, about 19-31 mg of it, served as the source for co-extraction of RNA and DNA. All patients had surgically resected primary liver carcinoma.

The sequencing input was liver tumor tissue from sampling region 3. Subset in this sample: tumor region T3, left-lateral pole. The clonotype comes from a middle-aged man with primary liver carcinoma and hepatitis B virus infection. This chain joins TRBV4-3 and TRBJ2-5; unclear D gene. CDR3 residues: CASSQVLMTVQYF. As DNA, the CDR3 is TGCGCCAGCAGCCAAGTCCTAATGACGGTCCAGTACTTC.